These 17 T cell receptor beta chains came from one sample sequenced in a study of cytomegalovirus exposure and HLA in healthy donors (dated by TCRdb to about 2017). The method was the immunoSEQ multiplex PCR assay. The multiplex PCR relied on a mix of 60 forward primers for TCR Vbeta segments and 13 reverse primers for TCR Jbeta segments. The table comes from immuneACCESS by way of TCRdb, which keeps in-frame sequences with V and J called. Part of the clones is missing from these tables; in studies checked, under half for an unresolved V gene and the rest for unknown reasons. The sample includes about 200,000 clones, with about 78% observed a single time. The top ten clonotypes cover about 3.8% of the sample. Sample: PBMCs. These receptors all stem from a male donor in good health and CMV-seronegative.

The chain carries TRBV5-5 and TRBJ1-5; a weak D match, TRBD1 (5 bases). CDR1 SGHKS and CDR2 YYEKEE come from the germline V gene (reference sequence). V was cut by 4 bases and J by 3 bases, with 20 bases left in between. This CDR3 has 17 residues. CDR3 residues: CASSPQPRQLLNQPQHF. Written as DNA, the CDR3 is TGTGCCAGCAGCCCCCAACCTAGACAGCTCCTCAATCAGCCCCAGCATTTT.

The chain carries TRBV4-1 and TRBJ2-2; 11 bases match TRBD1. The CDR3 runs to 20 residues. Germline assignment: CDR1 MGHRA and CDR2 YSYEKL. V lost 4 bases, J lost 5 bases, and 18 bases stayed unmatched. CDR3 in DNA: TGCGCCAGCAGCCCACTCCCACCCCGGACAGGGGGCGCAAGGACCGGGGAGCTGTTTTTT. Residues: CASSPLPPRTGGARTGELFF.

V usage is TRBV9 and J usage is TRBJ1-1; no clear D. The CDR3 has 14 residues. Germline-derived CDR1 and CDR2 are SGDLS and YYNGEE. V lost 0 bases and J 3 bases, leaving 9 bases between the germline ends. The CDR3 bases are TGTGCCAGCAGCGTAGAGGAGGCCTACACTGAAGCTTTCTTT. The encoded protein is CASSVEEAYTEAFF.

The J gene is TRBJ2-3, the V gene TRBV9; D might be TRBD1 (6 bases). Germline CDR1 is SGDLS and CDR2 is YYNGEE. The CDR3 has 15 amino acids. Trimming took off 0 bases at V and 6 bases at J, with 14 bases between the two ends. The CDR3: CASSVDEGVLDTQYF. CDR3 DNA sequence: TGTGCCAGCAGCGTAGACGAGGGGGTTTTGGATACGCAGTATTTT.

In this sample, this clone turned up a few times. The chain couples TRBV6-1 to TRBJ2-2; 7 bases align to TRBD1. From germline, CDR1 is MNHNS and CDR2 SASEGT. V was pared by 8 bases and J by 4 bases, with 10 bases of the junction left unmatched. The CDR3 spans 15 residues. CDR3 in DNA: TGTGCCAGCGGCTATCCGGGACAGCCCACCGGGGAGCTGTTTTTT. It translates to CASGYPGQPTGELFF.

The chain combines TRBV15 with TRBJ2-7; 13 bases are shared with TRBD2. CDR3 length: 16 residues. CDR1 is LNHNV, CDR2 YYDKDF, per germline (reference sequence). V gave up 4 bases and J gave up 2 bases; unmatched junction bases: 5. CDR3 DNA: TGTGCCACCAGCACAGGACTAGCGGGGGCCACCTACGAGCAGTACTTC. This codes for CATSTGLAGATYEQYF.

This chain connects TRBV5-1 to TRBJ1-4, with 11 bases aligning to TRBD1. The CDR3 length is 15 residues. With 3 bases clipped from V and 6 bases from J, the junction kept 4 bases outside the gene matches. From germline, CDR1 is SGHRS and CDR2 YFSETQ. CDR3 DNA: TGCGCCAGCAGCTCAGGACAGGGGGCTTATGAAAAACTGTTTTTT. This encodes CASSSGQGAYEKLFF.

V and J are TRBV10-3 and TRBJ2-1; no clear D gene. The germline V gene encodes CDR1 ENHRY and CDR2 SYGVKD. V was shortened by 4 bases and J by 4 bases, with 11 bases between the two germline ends. This CDR3 has 14 residues. CDR3: CAISAAVLYNEQFF. Written as DNA, the CDR3 is TGTGCCATCAGTGCCGCGGTGCTTTACAATGAGCAGTTCTTC.

The chain employs TRBV28 and TRBJ2-1; D may be TRBD2 (6 bases). Germline CDR1 MDHEN, CDR2 SYDVKM. V lost 5 bases and J lost 1, with 21 bases in between. The CDR3 has 18 residues. As DNA, the CDR3 is TGTGCCAGCAGTCCAAATCTCCCTGGGGCGGGGTCCTACAATGAGCAGTTCTTC. Its translation is CASSPNLPGAGSYNEQFF.

This clone has a handful of counts. The rearrangement joins TRBV4-1 to TRBJ2-7; D remains ambiguous. Between the trimmed V and J ends, which lost 1 base and 3 bases, there was a span of 7 bases. The germline V gene encodes CDR1 MGHRA and CDR2 YSYEKL. The CDR3 spans 13 residues. The CDR3 loop reads CASSQVLRYEQYF. CDR3 nucleotides: TGCGCCAGCAGCCAAGTATTGCGCTACGAGCAGTACTTC.

The chain joins TRBV28 to TRBJ1-4; TRBD1 agrees at 9 bases. The CDR3 spans 14 residues. V shed 5 bases and J 4 bases; nucleotides not matched to a gene: 2. Germline V gives CDR1 MDHEN, CDR2 SYDVKM. Here the CDR3 reads CASSRQGVNEKLFF. The CDR3 coding sequence is TGTGCCAGCAGTAGACAGGGGGTTAATGAAAAACTGTTTTTT.

This chain links TRBV6-5 with TRBJ2-7; TRBD1 is a possible D gene (6 bases). CDR1 is MNHEY and CDR2 is SVGAGI in the germline V gene. Trimming took off 1 base at V and 1 base at J, with 11 bases between the two ends. The CDR3 totals 15 residues. CDR3 protein: CASSYYGQKSYEQYF. Written as DNA, the CDR3 is TGTGCCAGCAGTTACTACGGACAGAAATCCTACGAGCAGTACTTC.

This clone occurred once. This chain uses TRBV11-2 with TRBJ1-6; D remains ambiguous. The V gene's germline CDR1 is SGHAT and CDR2 FQNNGV. This CDR3 has 13 amino acids. V lost 5 bases to trimming and J lost 10 bases, with 12 bases between them. CDR3 in DNA: TGTGCCAGCAGCGCATACACAGTCTCACCCCTCCACTTT. Protein sequence: CASSAYTVSPLHF.

A remark on this clone: At one of its ends the junction is not consistent with the germline gene, which may arise from a read error. The chain carries TRBV7-9 and TRBJ2-5, with TRBD2 identical over 10 bases. The CDR3 is 15 amino acids. Germline V CDR1 and CDR2: SEHNR, FQNEAQ (reference sequence). CDR3 in DNA: TGTTCCAGCAGCTTAATAGCGGGAGGCTCAGAGACCCAGTACTTC. Amino acids: CSSSLIAGGSETQYF.

The chain is built from TRBV28 and TRBJ1-2, with 7 bases fitting TRBD1. V dropped 3 bases and J dropped 4; count of bases not matched to a gene: 5. The CDR3 extends over 14 amino acids. Germline CDR1 is MDHEN and CDR2 is SYDVKM. CDR3 in DNA: TGTGCCAGCAGTTTCGGCAGGGGGAGCTATGGCTACACCTTC. Amino acids: CASSFGRGSYGYTF.

The CDR3 is CASSTHPQGAQPQHF. The CDR3 region has the DNA TGTGCCAGTAGTACCCATCCACAGGGGGCTCAGCCCCAGCATTTT. This chain links TRBV19 with TRBJ1-5; the match to TRBD1 covers 9 bases. The germline gives CDR1 LNHDA, CDR2 SQIVND (reference sequence). J lost 6 bases, V lost 4 bases, and 7 bases had no gene match. The CDR3 sequence is 15 residues long.

The rearrangement joins TRBV27 to TRBJ2-7, with 10 positions matching TRBD2. Trimming took 4 bases from V and 4 from J; bases not matched to a gene: 4. The CDR3 spans 14 residues. In germline, CDR1 is MNHEY, CDR2 SMNVEV (reference sequence). The CDR3 spells CASSSGLAKYEQYF. Here the CDR3 DNA reads TGTGCCAGCAGTTCGGGACTAGCGAAGTACGAGCAGTACTTC.